This T cell receptor beta chain was sequenced for a study of blood T cell repertoires in COVID-19. Study-wide context: The United States, Italy and Spain provided the acute and convalescent COVID-19 samples. Nucleic acid was either cDNA or gDNA, and it came from T cells, B-cell-depleted T cells, or PBMCs.

With 0 bases removed from V and 4 bases from J, the gap between germline ends came to 13 bases. Per germline, CDR1 SGHNT and CDR2 YYREEE (reference sequence). The CDR3 runs to 15 residues. Authors' analysis steps: Amplified reference gene primers provided the basis for estimating nucleated cell counts. Method: immunoSEQ multiplex PCR; TCRdb's copy keeps in-frame clones and lacks some. The V and J calls and clone size come from that table; D and trimming were worked out from the DNA. The sample records approximately 300,000 clones, roughly 90% being singletons. Sample: peripheral blood. The chain couples TRBV5-4 to TRBJ1-2, with a tentative D call TRBD1 (6 bases). The receptor was isolated from a woman aged 50 to 65 with active or convalescent COVID-19. CDR3 amino acids: CASSLALAQGYGYTF. The DNA of the CDR3 is TGTGCCAGCAGCTTGGCCTTAGCACAGGGCTATGGCTACACCTTC.